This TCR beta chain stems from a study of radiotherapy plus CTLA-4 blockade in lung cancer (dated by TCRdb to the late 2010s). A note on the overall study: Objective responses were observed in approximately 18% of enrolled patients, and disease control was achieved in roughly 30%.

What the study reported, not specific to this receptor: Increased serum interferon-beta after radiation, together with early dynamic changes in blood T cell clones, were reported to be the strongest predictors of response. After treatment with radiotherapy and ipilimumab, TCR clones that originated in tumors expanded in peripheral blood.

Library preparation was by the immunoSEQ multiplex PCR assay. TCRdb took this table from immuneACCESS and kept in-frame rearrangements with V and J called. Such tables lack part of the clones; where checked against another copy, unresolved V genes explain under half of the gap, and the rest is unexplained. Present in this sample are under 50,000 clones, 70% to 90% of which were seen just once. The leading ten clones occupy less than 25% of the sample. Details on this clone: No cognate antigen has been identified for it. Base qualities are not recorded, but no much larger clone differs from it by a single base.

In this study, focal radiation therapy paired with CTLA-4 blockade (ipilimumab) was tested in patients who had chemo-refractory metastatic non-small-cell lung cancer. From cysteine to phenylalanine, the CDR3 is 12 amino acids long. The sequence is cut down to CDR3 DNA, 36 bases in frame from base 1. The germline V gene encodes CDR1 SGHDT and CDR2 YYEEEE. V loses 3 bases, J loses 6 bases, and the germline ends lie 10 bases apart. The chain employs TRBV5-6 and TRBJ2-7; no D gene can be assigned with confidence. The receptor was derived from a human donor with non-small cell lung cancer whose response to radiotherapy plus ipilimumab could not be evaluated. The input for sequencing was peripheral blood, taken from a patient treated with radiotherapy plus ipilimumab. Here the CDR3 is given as CASSSGVGEQYF. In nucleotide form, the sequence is TGTGCCAGCAGCTCAGGCGTCGGCGAGCAGTACTTC.